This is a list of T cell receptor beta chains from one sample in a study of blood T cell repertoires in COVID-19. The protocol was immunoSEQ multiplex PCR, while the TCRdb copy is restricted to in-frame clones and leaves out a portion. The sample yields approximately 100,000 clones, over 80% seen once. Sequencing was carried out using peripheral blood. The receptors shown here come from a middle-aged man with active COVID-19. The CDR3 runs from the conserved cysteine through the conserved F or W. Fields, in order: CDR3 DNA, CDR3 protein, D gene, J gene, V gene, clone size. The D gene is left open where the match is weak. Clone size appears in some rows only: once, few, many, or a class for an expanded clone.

TGTGCCAGCAAGGGTCTACTAGCGGGAGTGCCAGGAACAGATACGCAGTATTTT	CASKGLLAGVPGTDTQYF	TRBD2	TRBJ2-3	TRBV5-6	once
TGTGCCAGCAGCTTAGCGCAGGGACAGGGAAGGCCTAACACTGAAGCTTTCTTT	CASSLAQGQGRPNTEAFF	TRBD1	TRBJ1-1	TRBV7-6	once
TGTGCTAGTGGTTTGCGACGGTGGAAGCGGGAGGGCGTGTTGGATGAGCAGTTCTTC	CASGLRRWKREGVLDEQFF	TRBD2	TRBJ2-1	TRBV12-5	.
TGTGCCAGCAGTTTACAATTGGAGGGAGGGGTCTACGAGCAGTACTTC	CASSLQLEGGVYEQYF	TRBD2	TRBJ2-7	TRBV27	.
TGTGCCAGCAGCCCAGACAGCTACAATGAGCAGTTCTTC	CASSPDSYNEQFF	.	TRBJ2-1	TRBV11-3	.
TGTGCCAGCAGCCCCCGACCCCTGGCTAGCGGGAGTAGGAGGGCCACAGATACGCAGTATTTT	CASSPRPLASGSRRATDTQYF	TRBD2	TRBJ2-3	TRBV7-3	.
TGTGCCAGCAGCGTGTCTAGCGGGCAGTACAATGAGCAGTTCTTC	CASSVSSGQYNEQFF	TRBD2	TRBJ2-1	TRBV9	.
TGTGCCACCAGCAGAGATCTAACTAGCGGGGCACCGAATGAGCAGTTCTTC	CATSRDLTSGAPNEQFF	TRBD2	TRBJ2-1	TRBV15	once
TGCGCCAGCAGCGAGGGACTAGCGGGAGCAGAGACCCAGTACTTC	CASSEGLAGAETQYF	TRBD2	TRBJ2-5	TRBV5-1	.
TGTGCCAGCAGTATAGGGACAGTAAACAATCAGCCCCAGCATTTT	CASSIGTVNNQPQHF	TRBD1	TRBJ1-5	TRBV28	.
TGTGCCAGTAGCGGGCAGGGAGGTCAGCCCCAGCATTTT	CASSGQGGQPQHF	.	TRBJ1-5	TRBV19	.
TGTGCCAGCAGTAAACGGACAGGGGGAGTCTACGAGCAGTACTTC	CASSKRTGGVYEQYF	TRBD1	TRBJ2-7	TRBV2	.
TGCAGCGTTCCGACAGGGGACTACCCCGGGGAGCTGTTTTTT	CSVPTGDYPGELFF	.	TRBJ2-2	TRBV29-1	.
TGTGCCAGCAGTCCAGGGTTATATGGCTACACCTTC	CASSPGLYGYTF	.	TRBJ1-2	TRBV28	.
TGTGCCAGCAGATGCGAGATAGCCAAAAACATTCAGTACTTC	CASRCEIAKNIQYF	.	TRBJ2-4	TRBV6-5	once
TGTGCCACAGGGGCAAATAGCAATCAGCCCCAGCATTTT	CATGANSNQPQHF	.	TRBJ1-5	TRBV19	.
TGTGCCAGCAGCGTAGCGGGGGGATACTACGAGCAGTACTTC	CASSVAGGYYEQYF	TRBD2	TRBJ2-7	TRBV9	.
TGTGCCAGCAGCCTTACAAGAGAGACCCAGTACTTC	CASSLTRETQYF	.	TRBJ2-5	TRBV3-1/TRBV3-2	.
TGCGCCAGCAGCTTGCCCGGAGAGACCCAGTACTTC	CASSLPGETQYF	.	TRBJ2-5	TRBV5-1	once
TGTGCCAGTAAAGTTCAGGTGGCTAACTCCTACGAGCAGTACTTC	CASKVQVANSYEQYF	.	TRBJ2-7	TRBV10-3	.
TGTGCCAGCCAACTTTGGAGCACTGAAGCTTTCTTT	CASQLWSTEAFF	.	TRBJ1-1	TRBV28	.
TGTGCCAGCAGCGAGCGGGACCCCGCCTACAATGAGCAGTTCTTC	CASSERDPAYNEQFF	TRBD2	TRBJ2-1	TRBV6-5	.
TGCAGCGTGGGCCGGGACAGGGGAATCACTGAAGCTTTCTTT	CSVGRDRGITEAFF	TRBD1	TRBJ1-1	TRBV29-1	.